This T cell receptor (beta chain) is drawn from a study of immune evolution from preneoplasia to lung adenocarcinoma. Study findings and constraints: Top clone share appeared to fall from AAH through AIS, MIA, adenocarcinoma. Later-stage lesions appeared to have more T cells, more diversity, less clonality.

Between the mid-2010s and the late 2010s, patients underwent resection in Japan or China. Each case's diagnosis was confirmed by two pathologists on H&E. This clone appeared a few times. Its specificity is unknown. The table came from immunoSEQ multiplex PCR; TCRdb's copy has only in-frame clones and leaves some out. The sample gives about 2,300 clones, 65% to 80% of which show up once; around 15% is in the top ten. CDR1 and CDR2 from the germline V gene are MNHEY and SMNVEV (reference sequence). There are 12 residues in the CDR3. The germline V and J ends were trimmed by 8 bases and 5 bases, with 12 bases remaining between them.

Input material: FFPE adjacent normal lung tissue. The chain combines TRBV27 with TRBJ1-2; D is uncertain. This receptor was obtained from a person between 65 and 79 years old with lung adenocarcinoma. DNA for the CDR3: TGTGCCAGCTACCTCCGGAGGTATGGCTACACCTTC. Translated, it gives CASYLRRYGYTF.